This TCR beta chain was observed in a study of graft-versus-host responses after intestinal transplantation. Overall study context: Recipients had transplants, and these were multivisceral, liver-intestinal, or isolated intestinal. Uniformly, recipients were administered anti-thymocyte globulin induction with subsequent tacrolimus and steroids for approximately three years. Study observations and caveats: Early post-transplant HvG declines were associated with peak circulating GvH clone levels.

Regarding this clone: Its antigen remains unidentified.

The length of the CDR3 is 13 residues. In germline, CDR1 is LNHDA, CDR2 SQIVND (reference sequence). V was shortened by 3 bases and J by 6 bases, with 9 bases between the two germline ends. TCRdb's copy holds only in-frame clones and misses some; the assay was immunoSEQ multiplex PCR. The table has fewer than 120,000 clones, 80% to 95% seen once. The V call is TRBV19, the J call TRBJ2-1; D is ambiguous. Material: unstimulated CD8+ T cells sorted from spleen or lymph node cells, obtained before intestinal transplant. This TCR was recovered from a human donor who received an intestinal transplant. CDR3 amino acids: CASSMGLPNEQFF. The CDR3, as DNA: TGTGCCAGTAGTATGGGTCTACCCAATGAGCAGTTCTTC.